This is a list of T cell receptor beta chains from one sample in a study of blood T cells in healthy people across ages. TCRdb analysed the 5' RACE reads with MiXCR anew, one entry per CDR3 protein. This table holds roughly 1,500,000 distinct CDR3 sequences, 40% to 50% found once. Material: blood. These receptors all come from a woman between 18 and 30 years old in good health. CDR3s include the opening cysteine and the closing phenylalanine or tryptophan. D genes are given only for firm matches. Rows may omit the clone size; those that give it use once, few, many or a size class.

v_call,d_call,cdr3_length,j_call,clone_size,cdr3_aa,cdr3_nt
TRBV13,NA,13,TRBJ2-4,NA,CASSLTPKNIQYF,TGTGCCAGCAGCTTAACCCCCAAGAACATTCAGTACTTC
TRBV12-3/TRBV12-4,NA,13,TRBJ1-2,once,CASREGAVYGYTF,TGTGCCAGTCGAGAGGGCGCTGTATATGGCTACACCTTC
TRBV11-2,TRBD2,19,TRBJ2-4,NA,CASNINWASGGATKNIQYF,TGTGCCAGCAATATAAATTGGGCTAGCGGGGGGGCTACCAAAAACATTCAGTACTTC
TRBV7-9,TRBD1,17,TRBJ2-7,few,CASSPLKWGQGFGEQYF,TGTGCCAGCAGCCCCCTGAAGTGGGGACAGGGTTTCGGCGAGCAGTACTTC
TRBV2,NA,11,TRBJ1-2,few,CASTDKISYTF,TGTGCCAGCACCGACAAGATAAGCTACACCTTC
TRBV6-5,NA,15,TRBJ1-6,NA,CASRGGAPYNSPPHF,TGTGCCAGCAGAGGGGGAGCCCCCTATAATTCACCCCCCCACTTT
TRBV7-9,NA,11,TRBJ2-1,few,CASSSTYEQFF,TGTGCCAGCAGCTCGACATATGAGCAGTTCTTC
TRBV20-1,NA,12,TRBJ1-2,NA,CSAQTTNYGYTF,TGCAGTGCCCAAACAACTAACTATGGCTACACCTTC
TRBV24-1,NA,16,TRBJ2-3,NA,CATSDPRDSGTDTQYF,TGTGCCACCAGTGATCCCCGTGATAGCGGAACAGATACGCAGTATTTT
TRBV7-3,NA,19,TRBJ2-1,NA,CASSLMGLLGSYSYNEQFF,TGTGCCAGCAGCTTAATGGGATTGCTTGGGAGCTACTCCTACAATGAGCAGTTCTTC